This T cell receptor beta chain was identified during a study of cytotoxic CD8 clonotypes in ibrutinib-treated CLL. Study observations and caveats: Before falling back toward baseline at progression, clonality had risen at the time of ibrutinib response.

Deep sequencing aimed at 1 in 200,000 to 1 in 1 million T cells' resolution. Data came from immunoSEQ multiplex PCR; TCRdb stores just in-frame clones and leaves some out. The top ten hold roughly 6.3% of the sample, which has some 300,000 clones, 80% seen once. To note about this clone: Its antigen is unknown.

Germline assignment: CDR1 SQVTM and CDR2 ANQGSEA. CDR3 size: 13 residues. The ends were cut back, 6 bases at V and 4 bases at J, with 16 bases in the middle. This rearrangement joins TRBV29-1 to TRBJ2-7; maybe TRBD1 (8 bases). The sample in question was PBMCs, obtained before ibrutinib treatment. This clonotype originated in a human donor with chronic lymphocytic leukemia. CDR3 nucleotide sequence: TGCAGCGTCGACAGGGGCGGGAGTTACGAGCAGTACTTC. It translates to CSVDRGGSYEQYF.